These 2 T cell receptor beta chains came from one sample sequenced in a study of blood T cell repertoires in COVID-19 (dated by TCRdb to about 2020). The protocol used for the library was the immunoSEQ multiplex PCR assay. TCRdb re-hosts the immuneACCESS table, in-frame sequences only. Its copies lack some clones; in the studies checked, an unresolved V gene accounts for under half of them, and the cause for the rest is not known. This sample has a few hundred thousand clones in its table, and over 80% of those were observed once. In total, the top ten clones hold approximately 2% of the sample. Sequencing used peripheral blood. Source of these receptors: a man aged 30-40 years who had recovered from COVID-19.

V usage is TRBV6-5 and J usage is TRBJ1-2, with 11 bases lining up with TRBD1. Trimming at V came to 8 bases and at J to 6 bases, leaving 8 bases not matched to a gene. CDR1 and CDR2 from the germline V gene are MNHEY and SVGAGI. There are 14 residues in the CDR3. CDR3 residues: CASLTGQGGNGYTF. The CDR3 DNA reads TGTGCCAGCTTAACGGGACAGGGGGGAAATGGCTACACCTTC.

The chain uses TRBV5-1 and TRBJ1-2; 10 nucleotides match TRBD1. J gave up 8 bases and V 4 bases, and 11 bases lay outside the gene matches. Germline V gene lookup returns CDR1 SGHRS and CDR2 YFSETQ. This CDR3 spans 15 amino acids. The CDR3 loop is CASSVRDRGPQGYTF. DNA for the CDR3: TGCGCCAGCAGCGTACGGGACAGGGGACCACAGGGCTACACCTTC.